Listed here are 21 T cell receptor beta chains from one sample, sequenced in a study of PD-L1 blockade in urothelial cancer. Clones were sequenced by immunoSEQ multiplex PCR, and TCRdb holds only the in-frame ones, with some missing. This table has some 27,000 clones, around 86% appearing once. Sequencing was performed on PBMCs, taken around atezolizumab (anti-PD-L1) treatment. Receptors were obtained from a man aged 45-60 years with urothelial cancer.

This chain joins TRBV5-1 and TRBJ2-7, with D maybe TRBD2 (5 bases). Germline assignment: CDR1 SGHRS and CDR2 YFSETQ. The CDR3 runs 14 residues. V lost 2 bases and J lost 5, with 14 bases in between. This CDR3 is CASSFNFPGNEQYF. In nucleotides, the CDR3 is TGCGCCAGCAGCTTCAACTTCCCGGGGAACGAGCAGTACTTC.

The genes are TRBV5-1 and TRBJ1-2; TRBD1 aligns across 7 bases. Per germline, CDR1 SGHRS and CDR2 YFSETQ. V lost 4 bases and J lost 5; bases outside the gene matches: 5. The CDR3 is 13 residues long. The CDR3 nucleotides are TGCGCCAGCAGCCTCGGGACAGCGTATGGCTACACCTTC. As protein: CASSLGTAYGYTF.

The J gene is TRBJ1-3, the V gene TRBV5-1; no clear D gene. This CDR3 is 15 amino acids long. Germline CDR1 reads SGHRS; CDR2 reads YFSETQ. Trimming pared 0 bases from V and 0 bases from J, leaving 7 bases between. CDR3 sequence reads: CASSLVGNSGNTIYF. CDR3 nucleotide sequence: TGCGCCAGCAGCTTGGTGGGCAACTCTGGAAACACCATATATTTT.

The rearrangement links TRBV6-5 to TRBJ1-5, with D hard to call. Germline values: CDR1 MNHEY, CDR2 SVGAGI. CDR3 size: 15 residues. V was shortened by 6 bases and J by 4 bases, with 16 bases between the two germline ends. In DNA form, the CDR3 reads TGTGCCAGCAGGGAGACTCTAGTTGGTAATCAGCCCCAGCATTTT. This translates into CASRETLVGNQPQHF.

The gene calls are TRBV20-1 and TRBJ1-1; D is uncertain. V was pared by 6 bases and J by 7 bases, with 9 bases between. In germline, CDR1 is DFQATT, CDR2 SNEGSKA (reference sequence). This CDR3 has 10 residues. The CDR3 DNA sequence: TGCAGTGCCGAGGCTGGTGAAGCTTTCTTT. Protein sequence: CSAEAGEAFF.

This clone has a single count. This chain uses TRBV6-6 with TRBJ1-1; TRBD1 matches 9 bases. The junction had 13 bases not matched to a gene; V was cut back by 11 bases and J by 3 bases. The CDR3 consists of 15 residues. Per the germline V gene, CDR1 is MNHNY and CDR2 is SVGAGI (reference sequence). In DNA form, the CDR3 reads TGTGCCGCCTCGAACAGGGGGCGCCGGGACACTGAAGCTTTCTTT. Encoded protein: CAASNRGRRDTEAFF.

The chain combines TRBV5-4 with TRBJ2-1; 8 nucleotides match TRBD2. The germline CDR1 and CDR2 sequences are SGHNT and YYREEE (reference sequence). With 0 bases clipped from V and 14 bases from J, the junction kept 7 bases outside the gene matches. The CDR3 totals 13 residues. In DNA, the CDR3 is TGTGCCAGCAGCTTGGGTGAGCGGGAGCACAAGTTCTTC. As protein: CASSLGEREHKFF.

The V gene is TRBV7-8, the J gene TRBJ2-4; D perhaps matches TRBD1 (6 bases). Germline CDR1 is SGHVS and CDR2 is FQNEAQ. Trimming shortened V by 5 bases and J by 3 bases, and 14 bases separated the two germline ends. The CDR3 has 15 amino acids. CDR3 sequence reads: CASSDRQAHKNIQYF. The CDR3 nucleotides are TGTGCCAGCAGCGACAGACAGGCCCACAAAAACATTCAGTACTTC.

This clone was detected only a few times. This chain joins TRBV29-1 and TRBJ2-2; 7 bases agree with TRBD1. Trimming removed 6 bases from V and 3 bases from J; junction bases left unmatched: 7. Germline CDR1 and CDR2: SQVTM and ANQGSEA. This CDR3 is 14 amino acids long. The CDR3 sequence is CSVSRTGDTGELFF. As DNA, the CDR3 is TGCAGCGTGTCTCGGACAGGAGACACCGGGGAGCTGTTTTTT.

This chain uses TRBV5-1 with TRBJ2-5, with a weak D call TRBD1 (5 bases). The CDR3 covers 13 residues. The germline V gene encodes CDR1 SGHRS and CDR2 YFSETQ. V was shortened by 3 bases and J by 5 bases, with 11 bases between the two germline ends. The CDR3, as DNA: TGCGCCAGCAGCTCGGACATACGGGAGACCCAGTACTTC. Its translation: CASSSDIRETQYF.

The chain carries TRBV9 and TRBJ2-7; 11 nucleotides agree with TRBD1. The ends lost 3 bases at V and 7 bases at J; junction bases unmatched: 3. The germline gives CDR1 SGDLS, CDR2 YYNGEE. CDR3 length: 13 residues. The DNA of the CDR3 is TGTGCCAGCAGCGGGACAGGGGGCCAGGAGCAGTACTTC. Residues: CASSGTGGQEQYF.

The chain combines TRBV2 with TRBJ1-4, with D tentatively TRBD1 (5 bases). Trimming cost V 6 bases and J 2 bases, with 13 bases left between them. The CDR3 extends over 15 amino acids. Germline V lookup: CDR1 SNHLY, CDR2 FYNNEI. The chain's CDR3 is CASSLDGGTNEKLFF. In nucleotides, the CDR3 is TGTGCCAGCAGCCTAGACGGGGGTACTAATGAAAAACTGTTTTTT.

The chain combines TRBV5-1 with TRBJ2-3; D perhaps matches TRBD2 (5 bases). Germline values: CDR1 SGHRS, CDR2 YFSETQ. V lost 4 bases and J 1 base, leaving 10 bases between the germline ends. CDR3 length equals 14 residues. CDR3 nucleotides: TGCGCCAGCAGCGCTTCCGGGGGCACAGATACGCAGTATTTT. Its translation: CASSASGGTDTQYF. Full variable domain (remainder filled in from reference TRBV5-1 and TRBJ2-3): KAGVTQTPRYLIKTRGQQVTLSCSPISGHRSVSWYQQTPGQGLQFLFEYFSETQRNKGNFPGRFSGRQFSNSRSEMNVSTLELGDSALYLCASSASGGTDTQYFGPGTRLTVL.

The V call is TRBV5-5, the J call TRBJ1-2; TRBD1 might be the D (5 bases). Between the trimmed V and J ends, which lost 0 bases and 4 bases, there was a span of 22 bases. Germline V lookup: CDR1 SGHKS, CDR2 YYEKEE (reference sequence). The CDR3 extends over 18 amino acids. The CDR3 spells CASSLDAWKGSQLYGYTF. CDR3 in DNA: TGTGCCAGCAGCTTGGATGCCTGGAAGGGGTCGCAGCTCTATGGCTACACCTTC.

The chain combines TRBV28 with TRBJ2-7; tentative D call: TRBD1 (5 bases). The germline gives CDR1 MDHEN, CDR2 SYDVKM. V lost 2 bases and J lost 10, with 15 bases in between. The CDR3 length is 13 residues. This chain's CDR3 is CASSLTVDRSQYV. In nucleotides, the CDR3 is TGTGCCAGCAGTTTAACAGTAGACAGATCCCAGTACGTC.

This sequence joins TRBV18 and TRBJ1-2; the D gene is possibly TRBD1 (6 bases). Per the germline V gene, CDR1 is KGHSH and CDR2 is LQKENI. The CDR3 is 12 residues long. Trimming took off 3 bases at V and 4 bases at J, with 6 bases between the two ends. The CDR3 loop is CASSPDSYGYTF. In nucleotides, the CDR3 is TGTGCCAGCTCACCGGACAGCTATGGCTACACCTTC.

The genes are TRBV25-1 and TRBJ1-3, with D possibly matching TRBD1 (5 bases). The V end lost 7 bases, the J end lost 2 bases, and 9 bases lay between the germline ends. This CDR3 has 13 residues. The germline gives CDR1 MGHDK, CDR2 SYGVNS. As DNA, the CDR3 is TGTGCCAGCAAGACAGAGACTGGAAACACCATATATTTT. Its protein is CASKTETGNTIYF.

As to this clone: An end of the junction differs from the germline gene, which may be a read error. The J gene is TRBJ2-1, the V gene TRBV7-7, with 10 bases identical to TRBD2. Germline CDR1 SSHAT, CDR2 FNYEAQ (reference sequence). The CDR3 is 15 residues long. CDR3 DNA sequence: TGTGCTAGCAGCCCTGGTGGAGCGGGGGGGGATGAGCAGTTCTTC. It is translated as CASSPGGAGGDEQFF.

The V gene is TRBV9, the J gene TRBJ2-2; 10 bases map to TRBD1. CDR1 is SGDLS and CDR2 is YYNGEE in the germline V gene. The CDR3 has 16 amino acids. V lost 3 bases and J lost 4; bases outside the gene matches: 6. The CDR3 spells CASSGRDRGGTGELFF. In DNA, the CDR3 is TGTGCCAGCAGCGGCCGGGACAGGGGAGGCACCGGGGAGCTGTTTTTT.

With regard to this clone: Germline and junction disagree at one end, which may indicate a read error. The chain joins TRBV7-7 to TRBJ2-5, with D perhaps TRBD1 (6 bases). Germline values: CDR1 SSHAT, CDR2 FNYEAQ (reference sequence). The CDR3 is made up of 15 amino acids. CDR3 coding DNA: TGTGCTAGCAGCCCTAGTGGGGGCGCGGGAGAGACCCAGTACTTC. Protein: CASSPSGGAGETQYF.

The rearrangement joins TRBV19 to TRBJ2-1; 9 bases agree with TRBD2. The CDR3 totals 16 residues. Germline assignment: CDR1 LNHDA and CDR2 SQIVND (reference sequence). Losses at the gene ends were 4 bases for V and 4 bases for J; bases not matched to a gene: 8. CDR3 coding DNA: TGTGCCAGTAGTACCTTAGCGGGAGAAACTTACAATGAGCAGTTCTTC. It is translated as CASSTLAGETYNEQFF.